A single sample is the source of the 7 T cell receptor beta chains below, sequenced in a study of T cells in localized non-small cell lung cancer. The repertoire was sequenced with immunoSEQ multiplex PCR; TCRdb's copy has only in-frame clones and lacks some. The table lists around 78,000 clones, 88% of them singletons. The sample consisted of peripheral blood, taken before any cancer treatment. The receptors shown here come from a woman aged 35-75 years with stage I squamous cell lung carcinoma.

Written as DNA, the CDR3 is TGTGCCAGCAGAGGGAGGGGTCAAGCTAACTATGGCTACACCTTC. As protein: CASRGRGQANYGYTF. The chain employs TRBV28 and TRBJ1-2; tentatively, D is TRBD1 (5 bases). Germline V gene lookup returns CDR1 MDHEN and CDR2 SYDVKM. Between the trimmed V and J ends, which lost 6 bases and 0 bases, there was a span of 14 bases. CDR3 length equals 15 residues.

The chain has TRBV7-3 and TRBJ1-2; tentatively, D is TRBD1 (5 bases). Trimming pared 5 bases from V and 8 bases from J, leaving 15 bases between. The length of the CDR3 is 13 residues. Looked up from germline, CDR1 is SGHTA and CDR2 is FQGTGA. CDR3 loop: CASSPGAGEGYTF. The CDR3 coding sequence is TGTGCCAGCAGCCCTGGGGCCGGGGAAGGCTACACCTTC.

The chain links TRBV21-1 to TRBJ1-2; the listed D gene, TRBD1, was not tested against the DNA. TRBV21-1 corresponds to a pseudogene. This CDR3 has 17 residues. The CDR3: CASSKGINGQADYGYTF. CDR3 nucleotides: TGTGCCAGCAGCAAAGGGATAAATGGACAGGCCGACTATGGCTACACCTTC.

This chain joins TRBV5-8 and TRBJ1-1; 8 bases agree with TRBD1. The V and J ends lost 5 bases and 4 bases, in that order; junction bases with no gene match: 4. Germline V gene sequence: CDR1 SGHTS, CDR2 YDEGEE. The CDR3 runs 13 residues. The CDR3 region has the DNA TGTGCCAGCAGACAGGGGGTGGTCACTGAAGCTTTCTTT. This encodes CASRQGVVTEAFF.

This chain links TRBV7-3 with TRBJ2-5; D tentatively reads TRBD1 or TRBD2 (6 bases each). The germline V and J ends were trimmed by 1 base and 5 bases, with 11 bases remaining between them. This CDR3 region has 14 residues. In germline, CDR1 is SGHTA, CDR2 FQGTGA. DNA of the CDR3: TGTGCCAGCAGCTTAATTGGGGGGCTGGAGACCCAGTACTTC. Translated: CASSLIGGLETQYF.

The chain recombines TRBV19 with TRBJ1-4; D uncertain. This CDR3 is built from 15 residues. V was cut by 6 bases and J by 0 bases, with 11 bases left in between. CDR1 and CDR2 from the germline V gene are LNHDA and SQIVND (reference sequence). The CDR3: CASSPTDATNEKLFF. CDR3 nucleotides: TGTGCCAGTAGCCCAACGGACGCAACTAATGAAAAACTGTTTTTT. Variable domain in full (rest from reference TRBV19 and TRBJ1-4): DGGITQSPKYLFRKEGQNVTLSCEQNLNHDAMYWYRQDPGQGLRLIYYSQIVNDFQKGDIAEGYSVSREKKESFPLTVTSAQKNPTAFYLCASSPTDATNEKLFFGSGTQLSVL.

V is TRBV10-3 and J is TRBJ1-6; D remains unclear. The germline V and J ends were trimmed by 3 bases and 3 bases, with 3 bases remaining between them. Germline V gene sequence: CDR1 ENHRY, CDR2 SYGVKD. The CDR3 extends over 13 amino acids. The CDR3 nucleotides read TGTGCCATCAGTGACAGCTATAATTCACCCCTCCACTTT. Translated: CAISDSYNSPLHF.